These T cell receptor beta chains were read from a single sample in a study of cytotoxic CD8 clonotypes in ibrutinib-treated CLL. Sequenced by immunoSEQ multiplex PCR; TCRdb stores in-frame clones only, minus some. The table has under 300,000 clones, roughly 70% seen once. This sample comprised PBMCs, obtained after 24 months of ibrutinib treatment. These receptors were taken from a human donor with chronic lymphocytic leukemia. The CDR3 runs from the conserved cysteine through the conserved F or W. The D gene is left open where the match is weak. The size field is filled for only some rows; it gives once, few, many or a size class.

TGTGCTAGCAGCCCTCAGCGAAGCTCCTACAATGAGCAGTTCTTC	CASSPQRSSYNEQFF	TRBJ2-1	few	TRBV7-7	-
TGTGCCAGCAATGAGGTTCCCTACAATGAGCAGTTCTTC	CASNEVPYNEQFF	TRBJ2-1	once	TRBV6-6	-
TGTGCCAGCAGCGGGGACTTGATGGAGACCCAGTACTTC	CASSGDLMETQYF	TRBJ2-5	-	TRBV9	-
TGCGCCAGCACCCTAACAGGTTATGATGGCTACACCTTC	CASTLTGYDGYTF	TRBJ1-2	-	TRBV5-1	-
TGTGCCAGCAGTAAACAGGGCGGGGGGGGCGAGCAGTACTTC	CASSKQGGGGEQYF	TRBJ2-7	few	TRBV6-5	TRBD2
TGTGCCAGCAGCCAGGACCAGGAAAAACTGTTTTTT	CASSQDQEKLFF	TRBJ1-4	-	TRBV11-3	-
TGTGCCAGCAGCTTCGGACAGGGGAGGGAAAAACTGTTTTTT	CASSFGQGREKLFF	TRBJ1-4	-	TRBV13	TRBD1
TGTGCCAGCAGCTTCAGACACAGGGGGAACACTGAAGCTTTCTTT	CASSFRHRGNTEAFF	TRBJ1-1	once	TRBV5-4	TRBD1
TGTGCCAGCAGTCTTGGATCCCCTAGGGATACGCAGTATTTT	CASSLGSPRDTQYF	TRBJ2-3	-	TRBV28	-
TGTGCCAGCAGCTGGGGAGACTTTGAGCAGTTCTTC	CASSWGDFEQFF	TRBJ2-1	once	TRBV11-2	-
TGTGCCAGCAGTAGGGACGGGAGGTACGAGCAGTACTTC	CASSRDGRYEQYF	TRBJ2-7	-	TRBV6-5	TRBD2
TGTGCCAGTAGTATCGGGCCCCCCGGGACAGGTTACTATCAGCCCCAGCATTTT	CASSIGPPGTGYYQPQHF	TRBJ1-5	few	TRBV19	TRBD1
TGTGCCAGCCCGATCCGGGACAGATCCTACGAGCAGTACTTC	CASPIRDRSYEQYF	TRBJ2-7	once	TRBV2	TRBD1
TGTGCCAGCCGCCTGAATGGTGAGCAGTTCTTC	CASRLNGEQFF	TRBJ2-1	once	TRBV6-5	-
TGTGCCAGCAGCTTAGCGGACAGCCGGGCCACCGGGGAGCTGTTTTTT	CASSLADSRATGELFF	TRBJ2-2	-	TRBV5-5	-
TGTGCCAGCAGTGAAGCCGGGACAAAATATGAAAAACTGTTTTTT	CASSEAGTKYEKLFF	TRBJ1-4	-	TRBV6-1	-
TGTGCCGCGAACGAGGGGACTAGGTACAATGAGCAGTTCTTC	CAANEGTRYNEQFF	TRBJ2-1	-	TRBV28	TRBD2
TGTGCCAGTAGCTTAAGCCGGGACTCGATTAGCTCCTACGAGCAGTACTTC	CASSLSRDSISSYEQYF	TRBJ2-7	-	TRBV19	-
TGTGCCAGCAGCGAAACTAGCGGGCACTCCTACGAGCAGTACTTC	CASSETSGHSYEQYF	TRBJ2-7	-	TRBV9	TRBD2
TGTGCCAGCAGTGAATACGGGACAGGGGGTGGCGAGCAGTACTTC	CASSEYGTGGGEQYF	TRBJ2-7	-	TRBV25-1	TRBD1
TGTGCCATCACCCGCAACAATGAGCAGTTCTTC	CAITRNNEQFF	TRBJ2-1	-	TRBV10-3	-
TGTGCCAGTAGGACCGGGACAGGGGTGGAAGAAAACATTCAGTACTTC	CASRTGTGVEENIQYF	TRBJ2-4	-	TRBV19	TRBD1
TGTGCCAGCAGCCGCGGACTAGTTGGGGAAGAGACCCAGTACTTC	CASSRGLVGEETQYF	TRBJ2-5	-	TRBV5-4	TRBD2
TGCGCCAGCAGCCAAGAAGCTGGACCTACGAGGCAGTACTTC	CASSQEAGPTRQYF	TRBJ2-7	few	TRBV4-1	-
TGTGCTTCCGGGAGGTCCGCCTACGAGCAGTACTTC	CASGRSAYEQYF	TRBJ2-7	-	TRBV9	TRBD2
TGTGCCAGCAGCTTAGCTCAGGAGACCCAGTACTTC	CASSLAQETQYF	TRBJ2-5	-	TRBV7-6	-
TGTGCCAGCTCACAGATACCGGGACAGGGATATCAGCCCCAGCATTTT	CASSQIPGQGYQPQHF	TRBJ1-5	-	TRBV18	TRBD1
TGTGCCAGCAGCAATCGTTATTTGCGGTTGCACGAGCAGTACTTC	CASSNRYLRLHEQYF	TRBJ2-7	-	TRBV21-1	-
TGTGCCAGCAGCGTCTCCGGGACACTAATGTGGGATACGCAGTATTTT	CASSVSGTLMWDTQYF	TRBJ2-3	-	TRBV9	-
TGTGCCAGCTCACCACGATCGGGGGTCGATCAGCCCCAGCATTTT	CASSPRSGVDQPQHF	TRBJ1-5	-	TRBV18	-
TGTGCCAGCAGCCCCCTCCCCAACGTCCTGACTTTC	CASSPLPNVLTF	TRBJ2-6	-	TRBV7-9	-
TGTGCCAGCAGCCCGAATTACGAGCAGTACTTC	CASSPNYEQYF	TRBJ2-7	-	TRBV11-2	-
TGTGCCAGCACCAGTTACGATAATGAGCAGTTCTTC	CASTSYDNEQFF	TRBJ2-1	-	TRBV6-6	-
TGTGCCAGTAGTATACTTCTAGCGGGATCGTACGAGCAGTACTTC	CASSILLAGSYEQYF	TRBJ2-7	-	TRBV19	TRBD2
TGCGCCAGCAGCCAAGATACGGGGCTAGGAGAGCAGTTCTTC	CASSQDTGLGEQFF	TRBJ2-1	-	TRBV4-3	-
TGTGCCAGCAGCTTAGCGGCCTCCTACGAGCAGTACTTC	CASSLAASYEQYF	TRBJ2-7	-	TRBV11-2	-
TGTGCCAGCAGCTTAACTACTAGCGGGACGTTCTCCTACAATGAGCAGTTCTTC	CASSLTTSGTFSYNEQFF	TRBJ2-1	-	TRBV7-3	TRBD2
TGTGCCAGCTCACCAAAGCAGGGGCTATCCGGGGAGCTGTTTTTT	CASSPKQGLSGELFF	TRBJ2-2	few	TRBV18	-
TGTGCCAGCAGCTTAAGGCCGGACAGGGGCGACAACAATGAGCAGTTCTTC	CASSLRPDRGDNNEQFF	TRBJ2-1	-	TRBV7-3	TRBD1
TGTGCCAGCGGGGCCTTAACGAACACTGAAGCTTTCTTT	CASGALTNTEAFF	TRBJ1-1	once	TRBV11-2	-
TGTGCCACCAGCAGAGATCCCAAACTCGGGGACAGGCACTACAATGAGCAGTTCTTC	CATSRDPKLGDRHYNEQFF	TRBJ2-1	-	TRBV15	TRBD1
TGTGCCAGCAGCGCCGGGACGGACGGGGTCGAGCAGTACTTC	CASSAGTDGVEQYF	TRBJ2-7	-	TRBV28	-
TGTGCCAGCAGTCCAAACACAGGGGCCTTAGGTGGCTACACCTTC	CASSPNTGALGGYTF	TRBJ1-2	few	TRBV28	TRBD1
TGTGCCAGCACCTACTTGCCCGACCCCCCTGCAGATGAGCAGTTCTTC	CASTYLPDPPADEQFF	TRBJ2-1	-	TRBV11-2	-
TGTGCCAGCAGCCAAGTACAGGGTTCAGGGGAGACCCAGTACTTC	CASSQVQGSGETQYF	TRBJ2-5	-	TRBV4-2	-
TGTGCCAGCAGCGGTAGGGGAAGGGCTGACACCGGGGAGCTGTTTTTT	CASSGRGRADTGELFF	TRBJ2-2	-	TRBV7-6	-
TGTGCCAGCAGTCCTGGGGGACAGGGGGTGGTCGAGCAGTACTTC	CASSPGGQGVVEQYF	TRBJ2-7	-	TRBV28	TRBD1
TGTGCCAGCAGCTTAATGCGGGCGAGGGATGAGCAGTTCTTC	CASSLMRARDEQFF	TRBJ2-1	-	TRBV7-2	-
TGTGCCAGTAGTATAGAGGGGACTACTAGCACAGATACGCAGTATTTT	CASSIEGTTSTDTQYF	TRBJ2-3	few	TRBV19	TRBD2